The clone carrying this T cell receptor (beta chain) appeared a few times. Its specificity is unknown. The sample belongs to a study of blood T cells in healthy people across ages. On the study more broadly: Per two T cells, about one barcoded beta molecule was captured through template switching. Findings of the study overall: Estimated diversity across one million T cells was deemed an underestimate.

The study drew donors from healthy Caucasian individuals in Russia aged about 6 to 100. Per sample, extraction of total RNA gave at least 5.5 micrograms in every case. It was with a sample-barcoded 5' primer and a J-beta primer mix that a second PCR of roughly 7 to 12 cycles was run. TCRdb reprocessed the 5' RACE reads via MiXCR and lists one record per CDR3 protein. The profile covers about 1.1 million distinct CDR3 sequences, with roughly two fifths appearing a single time and around 13% taken by the ten largest. The V and J ends lost 0 bases and 3 bases respectively, with 10 bases between them. CDR1 and CDR2 (germline): SGHRS, YFSETQ. There are 15 residues in the CDR3.

The sample was blood. This rearrangement joins TRBV5-1 to TRBJ2-1; the D is unclear. The receptor was derived from a man between 18 and 29 years old in good health. The CDR3 DNA sequence: TGCGCCAGCAGCTTGGGTACTATCCGCTACAATGAGCAGTTCTTC. This translates into CASSLGTIRYNEQFF. The whole variable domain, remainder taken from reference TRBV5-1 and TRBJ2-1, is KAGVTQTPRYLIKTRGQQVTLSCSPISGHRSVSWYQQTPGQGLQFLFEYFSETQRNKGNFPGRFSGRQFSNSRSEMNVSTLELGDSALYLCASSLGTIRYNEQFFGPGTRLTVL.